This T cell receptor beta chain was sequenced in a study of blood T cell repertoires in COVID-19. At the level of the study: Both acute and convalescent COVID-19 samples were obtained from the United States, Italy and Spain. PBMCs, B-cell-depleted T cells, or T cells were the source of the cDNA or gDNA that made up the material.

Authors' data handling: From reference gene primer amplification, estimates of nucleated cell counts were derived. The protocol was immunoSEQ multiplex PCR, while the TCRdb copy is restricted to in-frame clones and leaves out a portion. V, J and clone size are taken as reported in that table, and D and trimming were inferred from the DNA itself. This repertoire shows about 220,000 clones, 84% found once; its top ten account for 9.7%. Sequenced material: peripheral blood. This sequence originates from a man aged 50 to 59 with active or convalescent COVID-19.

The CDR3 DNA sequence: TGTGCCAGCAGTTACAACGCGGAAGCTGAAGCTTTCTTT. This translates into CASSYNAEAEAFF. The chain has TRBV6-5 and TRBJ1-1; D not certain. Trimming removed 2 bases at V and 6 bases at J, with 10 bases between. The CDR3 sequence is 13 residues long. CDR1 is MNHEY, CDR2 SVGAGI, per germline.